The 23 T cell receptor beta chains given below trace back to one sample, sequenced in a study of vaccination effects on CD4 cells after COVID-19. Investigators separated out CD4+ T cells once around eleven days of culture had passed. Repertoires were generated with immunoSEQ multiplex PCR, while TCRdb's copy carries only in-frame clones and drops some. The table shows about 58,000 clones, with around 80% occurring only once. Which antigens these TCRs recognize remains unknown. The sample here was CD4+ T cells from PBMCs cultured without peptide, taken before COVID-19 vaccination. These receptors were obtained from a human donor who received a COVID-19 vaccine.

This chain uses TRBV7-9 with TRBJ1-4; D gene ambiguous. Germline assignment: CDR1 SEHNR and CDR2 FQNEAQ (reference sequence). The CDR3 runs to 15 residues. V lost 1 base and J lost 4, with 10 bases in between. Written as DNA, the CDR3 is TGTGCCAGCAGCTTAGATCGGTTCCTTAATGAAAAACTGTTTTTT. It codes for CASSLDRFLNEKLFF.

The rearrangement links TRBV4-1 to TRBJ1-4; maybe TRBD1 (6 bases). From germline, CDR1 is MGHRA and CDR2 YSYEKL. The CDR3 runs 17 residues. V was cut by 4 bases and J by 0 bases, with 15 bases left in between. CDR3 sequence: CASSRSTGSATNEKLFF. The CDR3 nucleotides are TGCGCCAGCAGCCGCAGTACAGGGAGTGCAACTAATGAAAAACTGTTTTTT.

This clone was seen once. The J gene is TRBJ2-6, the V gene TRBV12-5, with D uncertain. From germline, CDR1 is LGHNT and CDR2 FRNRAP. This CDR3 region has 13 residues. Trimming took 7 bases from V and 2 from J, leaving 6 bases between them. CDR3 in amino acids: CASAIAGANVLTF. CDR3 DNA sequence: TGTGCTAGTGCCATCGCTGGGGCCAACGTCCTGACTTTC.

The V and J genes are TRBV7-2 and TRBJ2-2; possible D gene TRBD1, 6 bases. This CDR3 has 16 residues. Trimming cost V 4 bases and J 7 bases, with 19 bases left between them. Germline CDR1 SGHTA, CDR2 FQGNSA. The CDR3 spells CASSSQAQGLVGELFF. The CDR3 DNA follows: TGTGCCAGCAGCTCCCAGGCGCAGGGGTTGGTCGGGGAGCTGTTTTTT.

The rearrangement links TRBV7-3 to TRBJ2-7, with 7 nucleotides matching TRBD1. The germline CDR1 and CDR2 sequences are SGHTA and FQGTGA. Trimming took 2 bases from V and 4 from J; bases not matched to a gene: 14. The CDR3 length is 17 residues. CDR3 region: CASSLSPTDRVLYEQYV. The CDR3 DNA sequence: TGTGCCAGCAGCTTATCGCCTACCGACAGGGTATTATACGAGCAGTACGTC.

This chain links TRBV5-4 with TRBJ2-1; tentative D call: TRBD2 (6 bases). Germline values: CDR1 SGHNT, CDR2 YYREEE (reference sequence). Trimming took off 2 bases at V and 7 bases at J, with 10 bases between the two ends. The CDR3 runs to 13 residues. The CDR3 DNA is TGTGCCAGCAGCTTCGGCGGGGTGAATGAGCAGTTCTTC. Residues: CASSFGGVNEQFF.

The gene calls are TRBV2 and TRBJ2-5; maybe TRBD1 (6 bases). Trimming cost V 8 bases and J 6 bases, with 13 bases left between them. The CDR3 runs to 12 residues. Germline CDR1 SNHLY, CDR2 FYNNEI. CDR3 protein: CASDHREKTQYF. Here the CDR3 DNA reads TGTGCCAGCGACCACAGGGAAAAGACCCAGTACTTC.

The CDR3, as DNA: TGTGCCAGCTCACCGTTCATTTCCAGTCCCACAGATACGCAGTATTTT. Protein sequence: CASSPFISSPTDTQYF. The chain is built from TRBV18 and TRBJ2-3; D gene unclear. V was pared by 3 bases and J by 2 bases, with 15 bases between. Germline lookup yields CDR1 KGHSH and CDR2 LQKENI. The length of the CDR3 is 16 residues.

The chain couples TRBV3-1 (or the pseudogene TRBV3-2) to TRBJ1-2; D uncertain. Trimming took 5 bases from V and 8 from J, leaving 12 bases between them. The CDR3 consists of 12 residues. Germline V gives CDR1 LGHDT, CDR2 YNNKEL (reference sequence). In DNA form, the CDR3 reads TGTGCCAGCAGCAACCCCAAGAGGGGCTACACCTTC. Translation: CASSNPKRGYTF.

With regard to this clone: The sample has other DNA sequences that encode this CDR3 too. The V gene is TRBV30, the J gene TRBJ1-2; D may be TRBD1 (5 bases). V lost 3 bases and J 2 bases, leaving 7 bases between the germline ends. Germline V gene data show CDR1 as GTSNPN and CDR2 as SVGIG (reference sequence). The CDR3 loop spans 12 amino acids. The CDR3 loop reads CAWSPGNYGYTF. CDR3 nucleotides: TGTGCCTGGAGCCCAGGGAACTATGGCTACACCTTC.

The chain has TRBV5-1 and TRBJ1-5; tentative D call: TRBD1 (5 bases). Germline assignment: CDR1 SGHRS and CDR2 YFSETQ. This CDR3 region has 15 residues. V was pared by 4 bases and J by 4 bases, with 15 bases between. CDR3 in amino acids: CASSPSRDGNQPQHF. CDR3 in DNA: TGCGCCAGCAGCCCGAGCAGGGATGGGAATCAGCCCCAGCATTTT.

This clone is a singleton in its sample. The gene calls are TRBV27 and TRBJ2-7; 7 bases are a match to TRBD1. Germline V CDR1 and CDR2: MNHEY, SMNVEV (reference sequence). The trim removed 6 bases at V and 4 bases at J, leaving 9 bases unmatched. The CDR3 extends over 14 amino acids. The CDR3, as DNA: TGTGCCAGCAGCCGGGACAGTCATTCTTACGAGCAGTACGTC. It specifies CASSRDSHSYEQYV.

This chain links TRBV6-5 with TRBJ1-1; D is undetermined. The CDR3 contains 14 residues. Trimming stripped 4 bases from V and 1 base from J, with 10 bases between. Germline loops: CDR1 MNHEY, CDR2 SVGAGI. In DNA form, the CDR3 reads TGTGCCAGCAGTTCGAGATCGGCGAACACTGAAGCTTTCTTT. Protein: CASSSRSANTEAFF.

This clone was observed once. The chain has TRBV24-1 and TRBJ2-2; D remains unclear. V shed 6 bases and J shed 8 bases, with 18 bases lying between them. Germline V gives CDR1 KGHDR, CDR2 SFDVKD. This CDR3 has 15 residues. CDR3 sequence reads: CATSRAGHEFGELFF. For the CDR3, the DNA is TGTGCCACCAGTAGGGCCGGTCACGAGTTTGGGGAGCTGTTTTTT.

Here the CDR3 DNA reads TGTGCCAGCAGCGGACAGGGTCCCAATGAGCAGTTCTTC. This sequence encodes CASSGQGPNEQFF. The chain employs TRBV9 and TRBJ2-1; TRBD1 matches at 7 bases. Per the germline V gene, CDR1 is SGDLS and CDR2 is YYNGEE. The V gene end was trimmed by 3 bases and the J gene end by 6 bases; junction bases not matched to a gene: 3. The CDR3 covers 13 residues. Variable domain in full (rest from reference TRBV9 and TRBJ2-1): DSGVTQTPKHLITATGQRVTLRCSPRSGDLSVYWYQQSLDQGLQFLIQYYNGEERAKGNILERFSAQQFPDLHSELNLSSLELGDSALYFCASSGQGPNEQFFGPGTRLTVL.

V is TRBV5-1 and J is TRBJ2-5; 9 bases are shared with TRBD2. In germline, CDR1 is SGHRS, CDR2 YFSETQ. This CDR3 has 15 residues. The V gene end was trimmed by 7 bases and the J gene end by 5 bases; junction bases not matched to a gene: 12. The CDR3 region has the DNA TGCGCCAGCTCCTCTGGGGCGGGGGGGCAGGAGACCCAGTACTTC. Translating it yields CASSSGAGGQETQYF.

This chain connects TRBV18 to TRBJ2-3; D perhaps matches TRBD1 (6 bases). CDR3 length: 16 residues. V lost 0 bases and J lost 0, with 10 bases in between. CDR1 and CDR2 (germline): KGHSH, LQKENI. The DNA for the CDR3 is TGTGCCAGCTCACCACCCCAGGGGACCAGCACAGATACGCAGTATTTT. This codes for CASSPPQGTSTDTQYF.

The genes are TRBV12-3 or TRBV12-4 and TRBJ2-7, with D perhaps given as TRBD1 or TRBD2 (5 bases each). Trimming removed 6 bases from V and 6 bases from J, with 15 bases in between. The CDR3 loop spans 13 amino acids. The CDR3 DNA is TGTGCCAGCAGAGGGGACGGAGACGGCGAGCAGTACGTC. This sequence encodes CASRGDGDGEQYV.

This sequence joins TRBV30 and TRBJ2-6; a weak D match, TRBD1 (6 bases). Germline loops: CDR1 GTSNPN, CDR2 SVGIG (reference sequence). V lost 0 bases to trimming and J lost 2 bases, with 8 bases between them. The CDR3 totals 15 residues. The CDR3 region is CAWSVQGAGANVLTF. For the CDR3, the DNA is TGTGCCTGGAGTGTACAGGGCGCTGGGGCCAACGTCCTGACTTTC.

This chain's CDR3 is CASSPGQGAYEQYV. The CDR3 nucleotides are TGTGCCAGCAGTCCCGGACAGGGGGCCTACGAGCAGTACGTC. This chain uses TRBV6-6 with TRBJ2-7; 10 bases fit TRBD1. V was clipped by 5 bases and J by 2 bases; unmatched bases: 3. CDR3 length: 14 residues. Looked up from germline, CDR1 is MNHNY and CDR2 is SVGAGI (reference sequence).

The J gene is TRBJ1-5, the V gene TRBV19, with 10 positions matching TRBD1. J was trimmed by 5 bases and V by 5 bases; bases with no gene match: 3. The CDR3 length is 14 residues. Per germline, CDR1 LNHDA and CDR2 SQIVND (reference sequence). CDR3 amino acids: CASSDRGRHQPQHF. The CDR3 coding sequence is TGTGCCAGTAGTGACAGGGGGCGCCATCAGCCCCAGCATTTT.

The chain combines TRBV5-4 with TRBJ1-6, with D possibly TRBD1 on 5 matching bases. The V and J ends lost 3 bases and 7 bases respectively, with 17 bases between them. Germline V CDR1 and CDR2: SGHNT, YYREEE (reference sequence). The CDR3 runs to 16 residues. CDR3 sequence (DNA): TGTGCCAGCAGCTCCCAATCGGGACTGACGAATTCACCCCTCCACTTT. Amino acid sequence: CASSSQSGLTNSPLHF. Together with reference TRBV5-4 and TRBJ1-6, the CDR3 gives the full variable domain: ETGVTQSPTHLIKTRGQQVTLRCSSQSGHNTVSWYQQALGQGPQFIFQYYREEENGRGNFPPRFSGLQFPNYSSELNVNALELDDSALYLCASSSQSGLTNSPLHFGNGTRLTVT.

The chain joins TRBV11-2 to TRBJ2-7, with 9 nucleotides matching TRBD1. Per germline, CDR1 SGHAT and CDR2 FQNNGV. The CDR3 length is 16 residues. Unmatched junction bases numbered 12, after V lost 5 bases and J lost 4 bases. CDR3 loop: CASSPNRGREIYEQYV. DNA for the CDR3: TGTGCCAGCAGCCCGAACAGGGGGCGAGAGATTTACGAGCAGTACGTC.